This TCR beta chain was profiled in a study of CD4 T cells in relation to SARS-CoV-2 and coronaviruses. CDR3 length: 15 amino acids. V gave up 1 base and J gave up 2 bases, with 9 bases separating them. Per germline, CDR1 KGHSH and CDR2 LQKENI. Libraries were prepared by immunoSEQ multiplex PCR; TCRdb keeps only in-frame clonotypes and omits some of them. The sample shows tens of thousands of clones, 70% to 80% of them seen only once. With respect to this clone: The antigen is undetermined.

The chain is built from TRBV18 and TRBJ2-4, with D possibly matching TRBD1 (6 bases). This receptor was taken from an adult with COVID-19. Material for sequencing was memory CD4+ T cells from PBMCs, cultured in vitro. CDR3 sequence reads: CASSPQQGSKNIQYF. In DNA, the CDR3 is TGTGCCAGCTCACCACAACAGGGTTCCAAAAACATTCAGTACTTC. The full variable domain, in which reference TRBV18 and TRBJ2-4 provide the parts outside the CDR3, is NAGVMQNPRHLVRRRGQEARLRCSPMKGHSHVYWYRQLPEEGLKFMVYLQKENIIDESGMPKERFSAEFPKEGPSILRIQQVVRGDSAAYFCASSPQQGSKNIQYFGAGTRLSVL.